One and the same sample provided the 14 T cell receptor beta chains below, sequenced in a study of shared clonotypes between healthy human individuals. CD8 cells regarded as naive lacked CD45RO, were positively chosen for CCR7, and omitted terminally differentiated effector memory CD45RA+ cells. The method was immunoSEQ multiplex PCR; TCRdb's version includes in-frame clones alone and lacks a portion of them. The sample carries 1.5 million to 2.5 million clones, about 95% recorded once. Sequencing was performed on naive CD8+ T cells sorted from blood. Source of these receptors: a man aged 18 to 30 in good health.

The J gene is TRBJ2-7, the V gene TRBV12-5, with 10 nucleotides matching TRBD2. Germline-derived CDR1 and CDR2 are LGHNT and FRNRAP. The CDR3 totals 19 residues. J lost 2 bases, V lost 1 base, and 14 bases had no gene match. The CDR3 spells CASGLDTGPLSGRAYEQYF. CDR3 sequence (DNA): TGTGCTAGTGGTTTGGACACGGGTCCGTTAAGCGGGAGGGCCTACGAGCAGTACTTC.

The chain recombines TRBV5-6 with TRBJ2-1, with 8 bases aligning to TRBD1. The CDR3 sequence is 17 residues long. J was trimmed by 4 bases and V by 0 bases; bases with no gene match: 9. Germline CDR1 SGHDT, CDR2 YYEEEE. The CDR3 loop reads CASSLGAGQAPYNEQFF. DNA of the CDR3: TGTGCCAGCAGCTTGGGCGCGGGACAGGCTCCTTACAATGAGCAGTTCTTC. Complete variable domain (other parts from reference TRBV5-6 and TRBJ2-1): DAGVTQSPTHLIKTRGQQVTLRCSPKSGHDTVSWYQQALGQGPQFIFQYYEEEERQRGNFPDRFSGHQFPNYSSELNVNALLLGDSALYLCASSLGAGQAPYNEQFFGPGTRLTVL.

This chain links TRBV6-6 with TRBJ1-1, with D unresolved. The V gene lost 4 bases and the J gene lost 11 bases, with 5 bases spanning the gap. The CDR3 has 9 amino acids. Per the germline V gene, CDR1 is MNHNY and CDR2 is SVGAGI (reference sequence). As DNA, the CDR3 is TGTGCCAGCAGTTCGGAGGCTTTCTTT. It translates to CASSSEAFF.

On this clone: The same CDR3 also results from other DNA sequences found in this sample. The chain has TRBV13 and TRBJ2-3; D gene ambiguous. The ends were cut back, 5 bases at V and 3 bases at J, with 6 bases in the middle. The CDR3 length is 12 residues. Per the germline V gene, CDR1 is PRHDT and CDR2 is FYEKMQ (reference sequence). The CDR3: CASSPGTDTQYF. CDR3 in DNA: TGTGCCAGCAGCCCTGGGACAGATACGCAGTATTTT.

The genes are TRBV5-6 and TRBJ2-7; D gene unclear. The ends were cut back, 4 bases at V and 4 bases at J, with 9 bases in the middle. The V gene's germline CDR1 is SGHDT and CDR2 YYEEEE. The CDR3 loop spans 12 amino acids. CDR3 DNA sequence: TGTGCCAGCAGCCCTGACGATTACGAGCAGTACTTC. This gives the protein CASSPDDYEQYF.

The rearrangement links TRBV6-5 to TRBJ2-7, with a weak D call TRBD2 (5 bases). The CDR3 length is 13 residues. Germline CDR1 is MNHEY and CDR2 is SVGAGI. V lost 6 bases and J 5 bases, leaving 14 bases between the germline ends. The CDR3 region is CASSYGNIDEQYF. In nucleotides, the CDR3 is TGTGCCAGCAGCTACGGGAATATCGACGAGCAGTACTTC.

The V gene is TRBV27, the J gene TRBJ2-7, with 7 positions matching TRBD1. V shed 2 bases and J 3 bases; nucleotides not matched to a gene: 7. CDR3 length equals 15 residues. From germline, CDR1 is MNHEY and CDR2 SMNVEV (reference sequence). Here the CDR3 DNA reads TGTGCCAGCAGTTTAAAATCAGGGGGATTCTACGAGCAGTACTTC. Translated, it gives CASSLKSGGFYEQYF.

The chain links TRBV15 to TRBJ2-1, with 10 bases that match TRBD1. Germline CDR1 reads LNHNV; CDR2 reads YYDKDF (reference sequence). With V trimmed by 0 bases and J by 4 bases, 3 bases remained unmatched. CDR3 length: 16 amino acids. The CDR3 DNA reads TGTGCCACCAGCAGAGATCCGGGACAGGGGTACAATGAGCAGTTCTTC. Encoded protein: CATSRDPGQGYNEQFF.

This clone is a singleton in its sample. The chain employs TRBV7-9 and TRBJ1-2; possibly TRBD1 for D (6 bases). The CDR3 loop spans 13 amino acids. Per germline, CDR1 SEHNR and CDR2 FQNEAQ (reference sequence). Trimming removed 5 bases from V and 6 bases from J, with 13 bases in between. The CDR3: CASSRQDSNGYTF. In DNA form, the CDR3 reads TGTGCCAGCAGCAGACAGGACAGTAATGGCTACACCTTC. Full variable domain (rest looked up from reference TRBV7-9 and TRBJ1-2): DTGVSQNPRHKITKRGQNVTFRCDPISEHNRLYWYRQTLGQGPEFLTYFQNEAQLEKSRLLSDRFSAERPKGSFSTLEIQRTEQGDSAMYLCASSRQDSNGYTFGSGTRLTVV.

J is TRBJ1-6 and V is TRBV6-1; TRBD1 might be the D (5 bases). Germline V CDR1 and CDR2: MNHNS, SASEGT. The CDR3 consists of 15 residues. V lost 2 bases to trimming and J lost 4 bases, with 9 bases between them. The CDR3: CASSEWDGYNSPLHF. In nucleotides, the CDR3 is TGTGCCAGCAGTGAATGGGACGGTTATAATTCACCCCTCCACTTT.

The V and J genes are TRBV19 and TRBJ2-7, with D possibly matching TRBD2 (6 bases). V lost 5 bases and J lost 3, with 17 bases in between. This CDR3 spans 15 amino acids. Germline V CDR1 and CDR2: LNHDA, SQIVND (reference sequence). The CDR3 region has the DNA TGTGCCAGTAGTTTCTTCCTCGGGACTGGCTACGAGCAGTACTTC. Translated: CASSFFLGTGYEQYF.

The chain is built from TRBV7-2 and TRBJ2-2, with D hard to call. Looked up from germline, CDR1 is SGHTA and CDR2 is FQGNSA. The CDR3 loop spans 15 amino acids. Trimming took 1 base from V and 7 from J, leaving 13 bases between them. Written as DNA, the CDR3 is TGTGCCAGCAGCTTAGAACTTCCTAGGGACGGGGAGCTGTTTTTT. Translation gives CASSLELPRDGELFF.

The chain joins TRBV2 to TRBJ2-2, with 9 bases aligning to TRBD1. V lost 7 bases and J lost 1; bases outside the gene matches: 7. Germline loops: CDR1 SNHLY, CDR2 FYNNEI. This CDR3 contains 16 residues. The CDR3 loop is CASNPPGQGNTGELFF. CDR3 DNA sequence: TGTGCCAGCAATCCTCCGGGACAGGGGAACACCGGGGAGCTGTTTTTT.

J is TRBJ2-5 and V is TRBV7-9, with 7 bases lining up with TRBD2. The germline V gene encodes CDR1 SEHNR and CDR2 FQNEAQ (reference sequence). This CDR3 region has 14 residues. Trimming took 4 bases from V and 5 from J; bases not matched to a gene: 7. CDR3 in DNA: TGTGCCAGCAGCTCAGTGGGAGGGATGGAGACCCAGTACTTC. Protein sequence: CASSSVGGMETQYF.